The 15 T cell receptor beta chains below were found in one sample sequenced in a study of cytomegalovirus exposure and HLA in healthy donors. The PCR employed 60 Vbeta primers together with 13 Jbeta primers. The table came from immunoSEQ multiplex PCR; TCRdb's copy has only in-frame clones and leaves some out. The table shows fewer than 100,000 clones, with about 80% occurring only once. Sequenced input: PBMCs. The receptors were sampled from a man between 35 and 55 years old in good health and CMV-seronegative.

The rearrangement links TRBV9 to TRBJ2-7; possible D gene TRBD2, 6 bases. CDR3 size: 15 residues. V lost 3 bases, J lost 6 bases, and 19 bases lay in between. Per the germline V gene, CDR1 is SGDLS and CDR2 is YYNGEE. The DNA for the CDR3 is TGTGCCAGCAGCGAAGGGGACTCCTTGGCACCCGAGCAGTACTTC. Translated, it gives CASSEGDSLAPEQYF.

The genes are TRBV19 and TRBJ2-2; perhaps TRBD1 as D (7 bases). The CDR3 sequence is 15 residues long. Germline V gene lookup returns CDR1 LNHDA and CDR2 SQIVND (reference sequence). The V gene lost 8 bases and the J gene lost 5 bases, with 18 bases spanning the gap. CDR3 residues: CASDPRQGGTGELFF. The CDR3 bases are TGTGCCAGTGACCCCCGACAGGGAGGAACCGGGGAGCTGTTTTTT. Complete variable domain (other parts from reference TRBV19 and TRBJ2-2): DGGITQSPKYLFRKEGQNVTLSCEQNLNHDAMYWYRQDPGQGLRLIYYSQIVNDFQKGDIAEGYSVSREKKESFPLTVTSAQKNPTAFYLCASDPRQGGTGELFFGEGSRLTVL.

The chain combines TRBV29-1 with TRBJ1-1; 12 nucleotides align to TRBD1. J lost 5 bases, V lost 5 bases, and 9 bases had no gene match. This CDR3 contains 15 residues. Germline CDR1 is SQVTM and CDR2 is ANQGSEA. Here the CDR3 DNA reads TGCAGCGTTCCCGGGACAGGGGGCCCCAGGACTGAAGCTTTCTTT. Translation gives CSVPGTGGPRTEAFF.

In the case of this clone: Relative to the germline gene, one junction end is altered; a read error may explain this. The rearrangement links TRBV7-9 to TRBJ1-1; maybe TRBD1 (5 bases). Looked up from germline, CDR1 is SEHNR and CDR2 is FQNEAQ (reference sequence). This CDR3 has 11 amino acids. The CDR3 reads CSSSLGGGAFF. The CDR3, as DNA: TGTTCCAGCAGCTTGGGGGGGGGAGCTTTCTTT. Together with reference TRBV7-9 and TRBJ1-1, the CDR3 gives the full variable domain: DTGVSQNPRHKITKRGQNVTFRCDPISEHNRLYWYRQTLGQGPEFLTYFQNEAQLEKSRLLSDRFSAERPKGSFSTLEIQRTEQGDSAMYLCSSSLGGGAFFGQGTRLTVV.

About this clone itself: At one boundary the junction diverges from the germline segment, which might be a read error. This chain links TRBV6-1 with TRBJ2-1; 10 bases fit TRBD2. The CDR3 totals 16 residues. Germline V gives CDR1 MNHNS, CDR2 SASEGT. This chain's CDR3 is CTSSERLAGNYNEQFF. CDR3 DNA: TGTACCAGCAGTGAACGACTAGCGGGTAACTACAATGAGCAGTTCTTC.

The chain combines TRBV7-2 with TRBJ2-2; 11 bases line up with TRBD2. V was clipped by 5 bases and J by 2 bases; unmatched bases: 13. Germline lookup yields CDR1 SGHTA and CDR2 FQGNSA. The CDR3 is 19 amino acids. As DNA, the CDR3 is TGTGCCAGCAGCCTCGAACTAGCGGGGGTCCCAATAAACACCGGGGAGCTGTTTTTT. Translation: CASSLELAGVPINTGELFF.

The chain has TRBV7-9 and TRBJ2-1; no definite D call. Trimming shortened V by 1 base and J by 1 base, and 8 bases separated the two germline ends. The germline gives CDR1 SEHNR, CDR2 FQNEAQ (reference sequence). This CDR3 has 15 residues. The chain's CDR3 is CASSLGYSSYNEQFF. The DNA of the CDR3 is TGTGCCAGCAGCTTAGGCTACTCGTCCTACAATGAGCAGTTCTTC.

This chain links TRBV4-3 with TRBJ1-5, with 7 bases identical to TRBD1. Germline CDR1 LGHNA, CDR2 YSLEER. Trimming cost V 0 bases and J 6 bases; bases outside gene matches: 8. The CDR3 extends over 16 amino acids. CDR3 nucleotide sequence: TGCGCCAGCAGCCAAGAATTGACAGGGTATATTCAGCCCCAGCATTTT. It codes for CASSQELTGYIQPQHF.

The chain has TRBV6-5 and TRBJ1-2; 9 bases fit TRBD1. The CDR3 sequence is 14 residues long. Looked up from germline, CDR1 is MNHEY and CDR2 is SVGAGI. V was clipped by 10 bases and J by 0 bases; unmatched bases: 6. The CDR3 sequence is CATGGQGSNYGYTF. The CDR3 nucleotides read TGTGCCACAGGGGGACAGGGATCTAACTATGGCTACACCTTC.

This chain connects TRBV25-1 to TRBJ2-1, with TRBD1 matching over 7 bases. V lost 2 bases, J lost 8 bases, and 9 bases stayed unmatched. The CDR3 consists of 15 residues. From germline, CDR1 is MGHDK and CDR2 SYGVNS. This chain's CDR3 is CASSERKGASDEQFF. The CDR3 nucleotides read TGTGCCAGCAGTGAAAGAAAGGGGGCGTCGGATGAGCAGTTCTTC.

The rearrangement joins TRBV10-3 to TRBJ2-3; TRBD2 matches at 10 bases. Trimming at V came to 2 bases and at J to 6 bases, leaving 5 bases not matched to a gene. Germline-derived CDR1 and CDR2 are ENHRY and SYGVKD. This CDR3 contains 15 residues. Here the CDR3 reads CAISEGTSDRDTQYF. The DNA for the CDR3 is TGTGCCATCAGTGAGGGGACTAGCGACAGGGATACGCAGTATTTT.

This clone was found a few times. This chain uses TRBV19 with TRBJ1-1; 8 bases match TRBD1. CDR1 and CDR2 (germline): LNHDA, SQIVND (reference sequence). J gave up 4 bases and V 8 bases, and 6 bases lay outside the gene matches. The CDR3 has 13 amino acids. As DNA, the CDR3 is TGTGCCAGTCGACAGGGGATTGGCACTGAAGCTTTCTTT. Amino acid sequence: CASRQGIGTEAFF.

CDR3 DNA sequence: TGTGCCAGCAGCTTGGCCCTAGGGGCTGGAAACACCATATATTTT. This sequence encodes CASSLALGAGNTIYF. V is TRBV5-5 and J is TRBJ1-3; tentative D call: TRBD1 (5 bases). Trimming stripped 0 bases from V and 2 bases from J, with 9 bases between. Germline V gives CDR1 SGHKS, CDR2 YYEKEE (reference sequence). This CDR3 spans 15 amino acids.

The V call is TRBV5-6, the J call TRBJ2-4; D is perhaps TRBD2 (6 bases). With 4 bases removed from V and 0 bases from J, the gap between germline ends came to 8 bases. The CDR3 length is 14 residues. The germline V gene encodes CDR1 SGHDT and CDR2 YYEEEE. Here the CDR3 reads CASSLGLAKNIQYF. As DNA, the CDR3 is TGTGCCAGCAGCCTGGGACTAGCCAAAAACATTCAGTACTTC.

The chain is built from TRBV5-6 and TRBJ1-1, with D perhaps TRBD1 (6 bases). From germline, CDR1 is SGHDT and CDR2 YYEEEE. This CDR3 comprises 13 residues. Trimming removed 3 bases from V and 3 bases from J, with 9 bases in between. CDR3 sequence (DNA): TGTGCCAGCAGCTCCGGGACATACACTGAAGCTTTCTTT. It codes for CASSSGTYTEAFF.